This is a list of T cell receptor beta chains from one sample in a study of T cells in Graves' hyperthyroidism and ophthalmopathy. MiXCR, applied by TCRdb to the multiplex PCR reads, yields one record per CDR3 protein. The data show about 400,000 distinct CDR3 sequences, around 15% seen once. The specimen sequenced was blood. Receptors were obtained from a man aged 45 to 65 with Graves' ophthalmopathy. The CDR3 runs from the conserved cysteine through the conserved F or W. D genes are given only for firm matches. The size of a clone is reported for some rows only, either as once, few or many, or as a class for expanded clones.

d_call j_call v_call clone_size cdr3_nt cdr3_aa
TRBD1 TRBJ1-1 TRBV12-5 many TGTGCTAGTGGTTTAGTACTTTCCCGGGGAAGGGACAGGGCGATCTTAAACACTGAAGCTTTCTTT CASGLVLSRGRDRAILNTEAFF
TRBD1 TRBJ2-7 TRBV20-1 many TGCAGTGCCACCCCCAAGCAGGACAGGGTCACTACCGCTACGGGGCAGTACTTC CSATPKQDRVTTATGQYF
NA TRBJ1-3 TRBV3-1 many TGTGCCAGCAGCCAAGAAGGGACGGCTTATTTT CASSQEGTAYF
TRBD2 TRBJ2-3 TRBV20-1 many TGCAGTGCTAAGTTCGGGAGGGTCGCAGATACGCAGTATTTT CSAKFGRVADTQYF
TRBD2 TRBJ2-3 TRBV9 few TGTGCCAGCAGCGTTTCTAGCGGGAGCCCCACAGATACGCAGTATTTT CASSVSSGSPTDTQYF
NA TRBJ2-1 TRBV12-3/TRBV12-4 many TGTGCCAGCAGTGACTTTGGGGGGAGCTCCTACAATGAGCAGTTCTTC CASSDFGGSSYNEQFF
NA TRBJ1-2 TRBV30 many TGTGCCTGGAGTGTACCCAGGGGACCTATGAGCTACACCTTC CAWSVPRGPMSYTF
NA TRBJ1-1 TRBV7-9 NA TGTGCCAGCAGCCGAAGGGACATCCGGAGCACTGAAGCTTTCTTT CASSRRDIRSTEAFF
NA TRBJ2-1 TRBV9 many TGTGCCAGCAGCGACTATCTCTCCGAATGGGGGCAGTTCTTC CASSDYLSEWGQFF
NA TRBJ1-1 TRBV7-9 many TGTGCCAGCAGGGACGGGAGCCTAGGTACTGAAGCTTTCTTT CASRDGSLGTEAFF
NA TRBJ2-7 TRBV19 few TGTGCCAGTAGTATAGTAGCGGAGACCCCCTCACTCTACGAGCAGTACTTC CASSIVAETPSLYEQYF
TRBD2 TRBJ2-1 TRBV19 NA TGTGCCAGTATCCCAAAGCGGGGTAGCGGGAGGGGTAATGAGCAGTTCTTC CASIPKRGSGRGNEQFF
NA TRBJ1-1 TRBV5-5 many TGTGCCAGCAGCTGGTCGCTGAACACTGAAGCTTTCTTT CASSWSLNTEAFF
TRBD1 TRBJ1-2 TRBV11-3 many TGTGCCAGCAGCTTAGACACAGGGGATGGCTACACCTTC CASSLDTGDGYTF
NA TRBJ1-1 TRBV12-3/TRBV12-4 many TGTGCCAGCAGCCACGACAGATCAGTCGAAGCTTTCTTT CASSHDRSVEAFF
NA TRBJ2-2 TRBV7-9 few TGTGCAGCCGGTTGGGACACCGGGGAGCTGTTTTTT CAAGWDTGELFF
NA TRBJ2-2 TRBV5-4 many TGTGCCAGCAGCTGGACGGACCGACACACCGGGGAGCTGTTTTTT CASSWTDRHTGELFF
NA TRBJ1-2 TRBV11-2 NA TGTGCCAGCAGCCTTCCGACACGTGGCTACACCTTC CASSLPTRGYTF
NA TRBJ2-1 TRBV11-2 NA TGTGCCAGCAGAACTTTGAGCGAGGCCTCCTACAATGAGCAGTTCTTC CASRTLSEASYNEQFF
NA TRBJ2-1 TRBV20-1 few TGCAGTGCCGCCGGGACCAAGAGCTCCTACAATGAGCAGTTCTTC CSAAGTKSSYNEQFF
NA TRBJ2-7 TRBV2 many TGTGCCAGCAGTATCGACTTAGCCTACGAGCAGTACTTC CASSIDLAYEQYF
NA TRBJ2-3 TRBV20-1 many TGCAGTGCTGAAGTGTGGGCAGATACGCAGTATTTT CSAEVWADTQYF
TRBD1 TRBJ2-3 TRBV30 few TGTGCCTGGAGGAGTTCAAGGGGGCTGTTAACAGATACGCAGTATTTT CAWRSSRGLLTDTQYF
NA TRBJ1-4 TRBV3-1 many TGTGCCAGCAGCCCCGGGACAAGCAATGAAAAACTGTTTTTT CASSPGTSNEKLFF
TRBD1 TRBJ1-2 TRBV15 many TGTGCCACCAGCAGAGACAGGGGGCTAGGTGGCTACACCTTC CATSRDRGLGGYTF
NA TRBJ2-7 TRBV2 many TGTGCCAGCACAGTTTCTTTGGGGGGCGTGTACGAGCAGTACTTC CASTVSLGGVYEQYF
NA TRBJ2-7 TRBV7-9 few TGTGCCAGCAGCCTTACAAACGGACCTTACGAGCAGTACTTC CASSLTNGPYEQYF
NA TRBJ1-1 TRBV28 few TGTGCCAGCAGGAACCTAAAGAGAGGGGTCACTGAAGCTTTCTTT CASRNLKRGVTEAFF
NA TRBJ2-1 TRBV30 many TGTGCCTGGAACGCATTTTGGCTAGGGCAGTTCTTC CAWNAFWLGQFF
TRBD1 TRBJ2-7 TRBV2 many TGTGCCAGCAGCCGAGGACAGGGGGCAAGGGAGTACTTC CASSRGQGAREYF
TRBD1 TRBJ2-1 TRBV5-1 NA TGCGCCAGCAGCCAAGTGGCCGGGACAGGGAATGAGCAGTTCTTC CASSQVAGTGNEQFF
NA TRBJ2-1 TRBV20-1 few TGCAGTGCCAAGGAGGGCTACAATGAGCAGTTCTTC CSAKEGYNEQFF
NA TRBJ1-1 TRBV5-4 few TGTGCCAGCAGCTATACAGGGATGAACACTGAAGCTTTCTTT CASSYTGMNTEAFF
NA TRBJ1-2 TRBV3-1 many TGTGCCAGCAGCCAACCTTGGAGGGGGGAGAACTATGGCTACACCTTC CASSQPWRGENYGYTF
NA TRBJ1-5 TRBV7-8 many TGTGCCAGCAGCTTAGGACTTTTTAGCAATCAGCCCCAGCATTTT CASSLGLFSNQPQHF
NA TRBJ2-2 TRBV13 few TGTGCCAGCAGCTTAATGGGGGATCGAGGCGGGGAGCTGTTTTTT CASSLMGDRGGELFF
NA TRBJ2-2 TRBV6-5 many TGTGCCAGCAGTTATGCAGACAGGACCGGGGAGCTGTTTTTT CASSYADRTGELFF
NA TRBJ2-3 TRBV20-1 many TGCAGTGCCTCCACAGGGTCCACAGATACGCAGTATTTT CSASTGSTDTQYF
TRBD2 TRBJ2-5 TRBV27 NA TGTGCCAGCAGTTCCTTGACTAGCGGGAGAAAAGAGACCCAGTACTTC CASSSLTSGRKETQYF
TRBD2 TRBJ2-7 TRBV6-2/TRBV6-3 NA TGTGCCAGCACCCCCGGGACTAGCGCCCTCTTGGGCGAGCAGTACTTC CASTPGTSALLGEQYF
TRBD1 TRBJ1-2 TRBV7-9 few TGTGCCAGCAGCTTACCGCTAGGACAGGGATCTATAGGCTACACCTTC CASSLPLGQGSIGYTF
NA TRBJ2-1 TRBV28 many TGTGCCAGCATGGGGACCTACAATGAGCAGTTCTTC CASMGTYNEQFF
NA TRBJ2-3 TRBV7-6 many TGTGCCAGCAGCGAAATAGCGGAGGGGGGAGATACGCAGTATTTT CASSEIAEGGDTQYF
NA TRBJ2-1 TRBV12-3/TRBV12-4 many TGTGCCATCGCTGGACTGGCTGGCGGTATCAATGAGCAGTTCTTC CAIAGLAGGINEQFF
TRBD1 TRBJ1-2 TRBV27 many TGTGCCAGCAGTTTAGTCACAGGGGTTGGCTACACCTTC CASSLVTGVGYTF
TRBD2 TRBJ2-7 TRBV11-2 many TGTGCCAGCAGCTTAGTCATATCAGCGGGACCGGTATCCTACGAGCAGTACTTC CASSLVISAGPVSYEQYF
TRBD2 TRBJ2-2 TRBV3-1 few TGTGCCAGCAGCTTCACTGGGACTAGCGGGAGGGCCGGGGAGCTGTTTTTT CASSFTGTSGRAGELFF